This TCR beta chain was retrieved from a study of CD8 T cells in Susac syndrome. This clonotype showed up just a few times. The germline V gene encodes CDR1 LGHNA and CDR2 YSLEER. This CDR3 is 16 amino acids long. V lost 1 base, J lost 6 bases, and 19 bases lay in between. Reverse transcription of about 0.45 to 1 ug RNA used random hexamers. The immunoSEQ assay covered 54 Vbeta and 13 Jbeta segments for CDR3. Each CDR3 protein gets one entry after TCRdb re-called the immunoSEQ multiplex PCR reads with MiXCR. The sample contains under 200,000 distinct CDR3 sequences, over 85% of which appear only once. The sample taken for sequencing was CD4+ T cells from PBMCs. The chain has TRBV4-3 and TRBJ2-7; no clear D. The source of this sequence is a human donor in good health. CDR3 DNA: TGCGCCAGCAGCCAAGTATTAGGCAGCCTTACCTCCGAGCAGTACTTC. It is translated as CASSQVLGSLTSEQYF.